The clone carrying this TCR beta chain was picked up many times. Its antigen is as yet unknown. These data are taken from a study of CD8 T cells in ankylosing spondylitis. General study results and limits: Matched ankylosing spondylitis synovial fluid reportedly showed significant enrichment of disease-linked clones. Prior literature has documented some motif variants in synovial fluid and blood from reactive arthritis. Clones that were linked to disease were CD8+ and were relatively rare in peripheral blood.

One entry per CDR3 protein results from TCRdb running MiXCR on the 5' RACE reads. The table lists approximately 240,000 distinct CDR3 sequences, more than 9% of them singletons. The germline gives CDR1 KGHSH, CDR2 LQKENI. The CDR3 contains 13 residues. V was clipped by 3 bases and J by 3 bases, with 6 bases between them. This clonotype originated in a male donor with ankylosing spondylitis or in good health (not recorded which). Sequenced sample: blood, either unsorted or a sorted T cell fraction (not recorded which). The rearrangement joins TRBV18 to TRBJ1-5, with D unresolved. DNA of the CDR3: TGTGCCAGCTCACCTGCGGACAATCAGCCCCAGCATTTT. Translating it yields CASSPADNQPQHF. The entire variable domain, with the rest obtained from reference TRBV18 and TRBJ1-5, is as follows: NAGVMQNPRHLVRRRGQEARLRCSPMKGHSHVYWYRQLPEEGLKFMVYLQKENIIDESGMPKERFSAEFPKEGPSILRIQQVVRGDSAAYFCASSPADNQPQHFGDGTRLSIL.